This entry features one T cell receptor (beta chain) sequence. This sample is drawn from a study of blood T cell repertoires in COVID-19. About the study: Samples came from the United States, Italy and Spain, spanning acute and convalescent COVID-19. From T cells, B-cell-depleted T cells, or PBMCs came the material, which was cDNA or gDNA.

Source study methods: Reference gene primer amplification gave estimated nucleated cell counts. The protocol was immunoSEQ multiplex PCR, while the TCRdb copy is restricted to in-frame clones and leaves out a portion. That table is the source of V, J and clone size, and D and trimming were worked out from the DNA. Of approximately 69,000 clones listed, about 82% are singletons. The sample was peripheral blood. The receptor comes from a woman aged 55-69 years with acute or convalescent COVID-19.

Here the CDR3 DNA reads TGTGCCAGCAGTTTAGGCGGGAAATGGTCCTACGAGCAGTACTTC. Amino acid sequence: CASSLGGKWSYEQYF. The chain joins TRBV27 to TRBJ2-7, with TRBD2 as a possible D gene (6 bases). The CDR3 spans 15 residues. Germline-derived CDR1 and CDR2 are MNHEY and SMNVEV (reference sequence). The ends were cut back, 2 bases at V and 1 base at J, with 12 bases in the middle.